Listed here is a single T cell receptor (beta chain). The antigen this receptor binds is unknown. Per-base qualities were not stored, and no clone one base away is much larger. This sample was included in a study of CD8 T cells in Susac syndrome (dated by TCRdb to between 2019 and 2020). The study in broad terms: Of the Susac syndrome patients who were sequenced, under 10 were in clinical remission while about six had clinically active disease. Susac syndrome patients were therapy-naive, on corticosteroids (some also receiving IVIg), or on IVIg alone at blood withdrawal. Repertoire sequencing was used to test whether CD8+ T cell activation and differentiation in Susac syndrome was antigen driven.

Taken from cysteine to phenylalanine, the CDR3 has 17 residues. Of all the DNA, just the CDR3 is kept, 51 bases in frame from base 1. The junction shows trimming of 5 bases on V and 4 bases on J, and the gene matches do not reach 7 bases of it. CDR1 and CDR2 were assigned from the germline V gene as SGHDT and YYEEEE. RNA was extracted with the RNeasy kit and about 0.5 to 1 ug was reverse transcribed using random hexamers. TCR beta CDR3 regions were amplified with the immunoSEQ multiplex PCR assay covering 54 Vbeta and 13 Jbeta segments. Bias from PCR amplification was corrected by using a synthetic template baseline for primer optimization and for computational correction. Per the source publication's procedure: Reads were annotated to V, D and J genes per IMGT and analyzed with immunoSEQ Analyzer, keeping only productive sequences. Clonality was calculated as one minus the Shannon entropy normalized by log2 of the number of productive unique sequences. For each patient and control, public and private clones were evaluated among the 100 most prevalent clones. Clones were defined as Susac-specific when absent from the healthy and MS cohorts, from over 950 published viral clones and from other ImmuneACCESS disease sequences. TCRdb reran the public reads through fastp at Q25 and MiXCR, keeping productive beta chains. Rows matching on CDR3 protein sequence are summarized as one entry with the most common DNA and genes. The V and J calls here are based on TCRdb, not the publication. This sample lists around 230,000 distinct CDR3 sequences; 96% were detected once. Approximately 0.094% of the sample belongs to the ten largest clones.

Peripheral blood CD8+ and CD4+ T cells from healthy donors, Susac syndrome patients and multiple sclerosis patients were profiled using high-throughput TCR beta sequencing. Recently defined diagnostic criteria for definite or probable disease were met by the Susac syndrome patients. Bulk CD8+ and CD4+ T cells were purified by magnetic negative isolation, whereas CD8+ TEMRA cells were enriched by FACS. Blood was drawn into EDTA tubes, processed within 24 hours, and PBMCs were isolated by density gradient centrifugation. PBMCs intended for TCR sequencing were cryopreserved in liquid nitrogen and thawed later in a water bath at 37 degrees C. Purity of sorted or isolated CD4+, CD8+ and CD8+ TEMRA cells was at least 90%. Results the study describes overall, beyond this receptor: The number of individuals in the TCR sequencing and HLA analysis was acknowledged as relatively small. The CD4+ T cell repertoire of patients with Susac syndrome showed no detectable clonal expansion.

The source material was CD4+ T cells from PBMCs. This sequence uses TRBV5-6 and TRBJ2-3, and 16 bases in between align with TRBD2. This receptor was taken from a human donor with Susac syndrome. The DNA sequence reads TGTGCCAGCAGAGGGACTAGCGGGAGGGCCATGGCAGATACGCAGTATTTT. Its coded protein is CASRGTSGRAMADTQYF.